This TCR beta chain was retrieved from a study of graft-versus-host responses after intestinal transplantation. Study-wide findings and caveats: Recipient marrow held GvH clones, some first seen in ileum or blood.

Points on this clone: Its antigen is undetermined.

Per the germline V gene, CDR1 is SQVTM and CDR2 is ANQGSEA. V was pared by 4 bases and J by 1 base, with 14 bases between. The CDR3 is 15 residues long. Only in-frame clones appear in the TCRdb table, and some are missing; sequencing was by immunoSEQ multiplex PCR. The sample lists around 90,000 clones; 85% to 95% were seen once. The V call is TRBV29-1, the J call TRBJ2-1; the D is unclear. The source of this sequence is a human donor who was the organ donor for an intestinal transplant. Sequencing used unstimulated CD8+ T cells sorted from spleen or lymph node cells, obtained before transplant. CDR3 in amino acids: CSVAVIDESYNEQFF. The CDR3 region has the DNA TGCAGCGTTGCGGTTATTGATGAGTCCTACAATGAGCAGTTCTTC.